This T cell receptor beta chain was identified in a study of T cell responses to AZD1222 COVID-19 vaccine. The repertoire was sequenced with immunoSEQ multiplex PCR; TCRdb's copy has only in-frame clones and lacks some. The sample consists of about 100,000 clones, nearly 90% of them appearing once. Trimming cost V 4 bases and J 5 bases, with 20 bases left between them. The CDR3 contains 16 residues. Germline CDR1 SNHLY, CDR2 FYNNEI. This TCR was sampled from an adult in good health. The chain combines TRBV2 with TRBJ2-5, with D possibly matching TRBD1 (6 bases). The sequencing used peripheral blood, collected on day 0 of AZD1222 vaccination. The CDR3 region has the DNA TGTGCCAGCAGTGTCCACACCGGGACATCCTGGGAGACCCAGTACTTC. Translated: CASSVHTGTSWETQYF.